The entry below gives a single T cell receptor beta chain sequence along with its context. Its antigen remains unknown. These data originate in a study of cytomegalovirus exposure and HLA in healthy donors. Study-wide findings and caveats: In vitro, a few CMV-associated chains proved specific for CMV antigens.

V was pared by 2 bases and J by 0 bases, with 9 bases between. The CDR3 is 15 amino acids. CDR1 and CDR2 from the germline V gene are SGHAT and FQNNGV. The PCR made use of 60 Vbeta and 13 Jbeta primers. The table came from immunoSEQ multiplex PCR; TCRdb's copy has only in-frame clones and leaves some out. The table shows roughly 200,000 clones, with about 82% occurring only once. Sequencing used PBMCs. The rearrangement uses TRBV11-2 and TRBJ2-3; D not resolved. This TCR was recovered from a woman between 45 and 65 years old in good health and CMV-seronegative. CDR3 bases: TGTGCCAGCAGCTTATATACAGCTAGCACAGATACGCAGTATTTT. Translation: CASSLYTASTDTQYF.